The 2 T cell receptor beta chains presented below share a single source sample, sequenced in a study of blood T cell repertoires in COVID-19 (dated by TCRdb to the early 2020s). Library method: the immunoSEQ multiplex PCR assay. TCRdb provides this immuneACCESS table in a form limited to in-frame rearrangements. Some clones are lacking; in checked studies, under half of them reflect an unresolved V gene, and why the rest are absent is not known. This sample is represented by approximately 31,000 clones; approximately 95% of them were singletons. The ten top clones hold about 0.9% of the sample. The specimen sequenced was peripheral blood. The receptors were sampled from a male donor with active COVID-19.

V and J are TRBV5-1 and TRBJ1-3; 7 nucleotides align to TRBD1. Germline V gene lookup returns CDR1 SGHRS and CDR2 YFSETQ. The CDR3 runs 14 residues. V was clipped by 4 bases and J by 2 bases; unmatched bases: 3. CDR3 sequence: CASSDGTAGNTIYF. CDR3 nucleotide sequence: TGCGCCAGCAGCGACGGGACAGCTGGAAACACCATATATTTT.

CDR3 sequence: CASSDIPLRGQYPIYEQYF. DNA for the CDR3: TGCGCCAGCAGTGATATTCCTTTGCGGGGCCAGTATCCGATCTACGAGCAGTACTTC. The chain carries TRBV10-1 and TRBJ2-7; a possible D gene is TRBD2 (6 bases). Germline V gene sequence: CDR1 WNHNN, CDR2 SYGVQD (reference sequence). This CDR3 is 19 amino acids long. V gave up 3 bases and J gave up 3 bases, with 27 bases separating them.